The clone carrying this TCR beta chain has a count of ten or more. Its antigen is unidentified. V was clipped by 0 bases and J by 1 base, with 13 bases between them. Per the germline V gene, CDR1 is DFQATT and CDR2 is SNEGSKA (reference sequence). The CDR3 sequence is 17 residues long. TCRdb fed the reads into MiXCR, producing one record per CDR3 protein. The profile shows roughly 800,000 distinct CDR3 sequences, roughly 28% of them singletons. These data belong to a study of T cell repertoires in cytomegalovirus infection. Overall study: Public TCR beta signature analysis indicated the presence of both CMV infection and matching HLA type.

Study results and caveats: Identification of carriers of CMV plus the relevant HLA was achieved through cumulative public TCR beta family frequency. Dominating the ex vivo response were TCR beta clonotypes that were CMV-specific and HLA-C-restricted.

The TCR sequence derives from a human donor in good health (CMV status not recorded). Some clones in this sample may be carry-over from other donors' samples. This sample comprised cultured CD8+ T cells from PBMCs, obtained from culture after CMV antigen stimulation. This chain links TRBV20-1 with TRBJ1-6; D gene uncertain. This chain's CDR3 is CSARDPTYGSYNSPLHF. Written as DNA, the CDR3 is TGCAGTGCTAGAGATCCCACCTACGGGTCCTATAATTCACCCCTCCACTTT.